These T cell receptor beta chains were read from a single sample in a study of shared clonotypes between healthy human individuals. Method: immunoSEQ multiplex PCR; TCRdb's copy keeps in-frame clones and lacks some. The data show some 700,000 clones, with about 92% seen just once and around a third held by the top ten. The sample taken for sequencing was memory CD8+ T cells from PBMCs. Source of these receptors: a man between 18 and 29 years old in good health. Some clones in this sample may be carry-over from other donors' samples. Each CDR3 is given with its conserved first and last residue. D genes are given only for firm matches. Not all rows give a size; the values are once, few, many and, for expanded clones, a class.

abundance: .; j_gene: TRBJ1-1; v_gene: TRBV13; d_gene: .; CDR3aa: CASSPRVGETVNTEAFF; CDR3nt: TGTGCCAGCAGCCCCCGGGTGGGCGAGACAGTGAACACTGAAGCTTTCTTT
abundance: once; j_gene: TRBJ1-3; v_gene: TRBV6-5; d_gene: .; CDR3aa: CASSYTLWGTGNTIYF; CDR3nt: TGTGCCAGCAGTTACACCCTTTGGGGGACTGGAAACACCATATATTTT
abundance: .; j_gene: TRBJ2-7; v_gene: TRBV7-9; d_gene: TRBD1; CDR3aa: CASSLVRTGSSYEQYF; CDR3nt: TGTGCCAGCAGCTTAGTGCGGACAGGCAGCTCCTACGAGCAGTACTTC
abundance: .; j_gene: TRBJ2-7; v_gene: TRBV28; d_gene: .; CDR3aa: CASSSGTPLEQYF; CDR3nt: TGTGCCAGCAGTTCGGGGACCCCCCTCGAGCAGTACTTC
abundance: .; j_gene: TRBJ1-2; v_gene: TRBV28; d_gene: .; CDR3aa: CASRTRTEPYGYTF; CDR3nt: TGTGCCAGCAGAACCCGTACAGAGCCCTATGGCTACACCTTC
abundance: .; j_gene: TRBJ2-7; v_gene: TRBV7-9; d_gene: .; CDR3aa: CASSLGPGPYEQYF; CDR3nt: TGTGCCAGCAGCTTAGGTCCAGGGCCCTACGAGCAGTACTTC
abundance: .; j_gene: TRBJ1-1; v_gene: TRBV7-8; d_gene: TRBD1; CDR3aa: CASSLTGSNTEAFF; CDR3nt: TGTGCCAGCAGCTTGACAGGGTCAAACACTGAAGCTTTCTTT
abundance: .; j_gene: TRBJ2-1; v_gene: TRBV29-1; d_gene: .; CDR3aa: CSVERPRVAYNEQFF; CDR3nt: TGCAGCGTTGAAAGACCAAGGGTAGCTTACAATGAGCAGTTCTTC
abundance: .; j_gene: TRBJ1-2; v_gene: TRBV13; d_gene: TRBD1; CDR3aa: CASSPSLVSRTGAYGYTF; CDR3nt: TGTGCCAGCAGCCCAAGTTTAGTTTCGCGGACAGGGGCCTATGGCTACACCTTC
abundance: .; j_gene: TRBJ2-7; v_gene: TRBV7-9; d_gene: TRBD1; CDR3aa: CASSWDRGQYEQYF; CDR3nt: TGTGCCAGCAGCTGGGACAGGGGTCAGTACGAGCAGTACTTC
abundance: .; j_gene: TRBJ2-2; v_gene: TRBV7-9; d_gene: .; CDR3aa: CASSVTLWGTGELFF; CDR3nt: TGTGCCAGCAGCGTTACCCTCTGGGGCACCGGGGAGCTGTTTTTT
abundance: .; j_gene: TRBJ2-7; v_gene: TRBV28; d_gene: .; CDR3aa: CASSPSPAGTYEQYF; CDR3nt: TGTGCCAGCAGCCCCAGTCCGGCAGGAACCTACGAGCAGTACTTC
abundance: once; j_gene: TRBJ1-2; v_gene: TRBV13; d_gene: TRBD1; CDR3aa: CASSSTGTDYGYTF; CDR3nt: TGTGCCAGCAGCTCTACCGGGACAGACTATGGCTACACCTTC
abundance: .; j_gene: TRBJ2-7; v_gene: TRBV28; d_gene: .; CDR3aa: CASSSPTDTDFYEQYF; CDR3nt: TGTGCCAGCAGTTCCCCGACCGACACGGACTTCTACGAGCAGTACTTC
abundance: .; j_gene: TRBJ1-5; v_gene: TRBV7-8; d_gene: .; CDR3aa: CASSLVAEISNQPQHF; CDR3nt: TGTGCCAGCAGCTTAGTTGCCGAGATAAGCAATCAGCCCCAGCATTTT
abundance: .; j_gene: TRBJ2-2; v_gene: TRBV29-1; d_gene: .; CDR3aa: CSGTVITGELFF; CDR3nt: TGCAGCGGTACCGTTATCACCGGGGAGCTGTTTTTT
abundance: .; j_gene: TRBJ2-7; v_gene: TRBV4-1; d_gene: .; CDR3aa: CASSQGPIGGYEQYF; CDR3nt: TGCGCCAGCAGCCAGGGACCTATCGGGGGCTACGAGCAGTACTTC
abundance: .; j_gene: TRBJ2-7; v_gene: TRBV7-8; d_gene: TRBD1; CDR3aa: CASSLAGQALREQYF; CDR3nt: TGTGCCAGCAGCTTAGCGGGACAGGCCCTCCGGGAGCAGTACTTC
abundance: .; j_gene: TRBJ2-3; v_gene: TRBV7-9; d_gene: TRBD2; CDR3aa: CASSPPGGINTQYF; CDR3nt: TGTGCCAGCAGCCCCCCCGGGGGGATAAATACGCAGTATTTT
abundance: .; j_gene: TRBJ1-2; v_gene: TRBV10-3; d_gene: .; CDR3aa: CAISDYKKLRAGGYTF; CDR3nt: TGTGCCATCAGTGACTATAAAAAGCTCCGAGCCGGTGGCTACACCTTC
abundance: medium-sized; j_gene: TRBJ2-1; v_gene: TRBV4-3; d_gene: TRBD2; CDR3aa: CASSQDSGSAGNEQFF; CDR3nt: TGCGCCAGCAGCCAAGATAGCGGGAGCGCCGGAAATGAGCAGTTCTTC
abundance: .; j_gene: TRBJ2-1; v_gene: TRBV6-5; d_gene: TRBD1; CDR3aa: CATATPRDSDNEQFF; CDR3nt: TGTGCCACCGCAACCCCCCGGGACAGTGACAATGAGCAGTTCTTC
abundance: .; j_gene: TRBJ2-5; v_gene: TRBV18; d_gene: TRBD2; CDR3aa: CASSFYGLAGGNQETQYF; CDR3nt: TGTGCCAGCTCATTTTACGGACTAGCGGGAGGGAACCAAGAGACCCAGTACTTC
abundance: .; j_gene: TRBJ2-6; v_gene: TRBV5-4; d_gene: .; CDR3aa: CASSQLGSGANVLTF; CDR3nt: TGTGCCAGCAGCCAACTCGGCTCTGGGGCCAACGTCCTGACTTTC
abundance: .; j_gene: TRBJ2-7; v_gene: TRBV12-5; d_gene: TRBD1; CDR3aa: CASANPGTGSYEQYF; CDR3nt: TGTGCTAGTGCCAACCCCGGGACAGGGTCCTACGAGCAGTACTTC
abundance: .; j_gene: TRBJ1-5; v_gene: TRBV7-9; d_gene: .; CDR3aa: CASSFLFDTRGNQPQHF; CDR3nt: TGTGCCAGCAGCTTCTTATTCGACACCCGGGGCAATCAGCCCCAGCATTTT
abundance: .; j_gene: TRBJ2-7; v_gene: TRBV28; d_gene: .; CDR3aa: CASSGTRRSYEQYF; CDR3nt: TGTGCCAGCAGCGGGACAAGAAGATCCTACGAGCAGTACTTC
abundance: .; j_gene: TRBJ2-7; v_gene: TRBV4-3; d_gene: .; CDR3aa: CASSQDKGRGLHEQYF; CDR3nt: TGCGCCAGCAGCCAAGATAAAGGCAGGGGTCTACACGAGCAGTACTTC
abundance: .; j_gene: TRBJ1-3; v_gene: TRBV19; d_gene: .; CDR3aa: CASSTLYRQAFSGNTIYF; CDR3nt: TGTGCCAGTAGTACCCTCTACCGACAGGCGTTCTCTGGAAACACCATATATTTT
abundance: .; j_gene: TRBJ2-7; v_gene: TRBV29-1; d_gene: .; CDR3aa: CSVVSFSGEQYF; CDR3nt: TGCAGCGTTGTATCTTTTTCCGGAGAGCAGTACTTC
abundance: once; j_gene: TRBJ1-2; v_gene: TRBV5-6; d_gene: .; CDR3aa: CASSLGRVGGYTF; CDR3nt: TGTGCCAGCAGCCTGGGCAGGGTAGGAGGCTACACCTTC
abundance: .; j_gene: TRBJ2-7; v_gene: TRBV28; d_gene: TRBD1; CDR3aa: CASSPSTGTGTYEQYF; CDR3nt: TGTGCCAGCAGCCCCTCGACCGGGACAGGGACCTACGAGCAGTACTTC
abundance: .; j_gene: TRBJ1-5; v_gene: TRBV28; d_gene: TRBD1; CDR3aa: CASSPRGGRWSNQPQHF; CDR3nt: TGTGCCAGCAGTCCCAGGGGGGGGAGGTGGAGCAATCAGCCCCAGCATTTT